This paragraph covers one T cell receptor beta chain sequence. Its antigen is undetermined. This specimen belongs to a study of T cell responses to AZD1222 COVID-19 vaccine. General observations from the study: Sampling captured repertoires only after the peak T cell response. Spike regions recognized by vaccine-associated CD4 TCRs spanned the protein, led by 160-218 and 743-854. Most donors were white British and more were female, and clonal diversity was possibly underestimated.

The study pooled second doses at about 4 or about 12 weeks. V was clipped by 5 bases and J by 11 bases, with 15 bases between them. The CDR3 runs 11 residues. Germline V gene data show CDR1 as SQVTM and CDR2 as ANQGSEA. Clones were sequenced by immunoSEQ multiplex PCR, and TCRdb holds only the in-frame ones, with some missing. The sample lists 120,000 or so clones; 85% to 95% were seen once. The receptor was isolated from an adult who received the AZD1222 COVID-19 vaccine. The starting material was peripheral blood, obtained 28 days after the second AZD1222 dose. This chain joins TRBV29-1 and TRBJ1-1; D ambiguous. CDR3 residues: CSVLDPTGAFF. CDR3 DNA sequence: TGCAGCGTTCTGGACCCCACGGGGGCTTTCTTT.